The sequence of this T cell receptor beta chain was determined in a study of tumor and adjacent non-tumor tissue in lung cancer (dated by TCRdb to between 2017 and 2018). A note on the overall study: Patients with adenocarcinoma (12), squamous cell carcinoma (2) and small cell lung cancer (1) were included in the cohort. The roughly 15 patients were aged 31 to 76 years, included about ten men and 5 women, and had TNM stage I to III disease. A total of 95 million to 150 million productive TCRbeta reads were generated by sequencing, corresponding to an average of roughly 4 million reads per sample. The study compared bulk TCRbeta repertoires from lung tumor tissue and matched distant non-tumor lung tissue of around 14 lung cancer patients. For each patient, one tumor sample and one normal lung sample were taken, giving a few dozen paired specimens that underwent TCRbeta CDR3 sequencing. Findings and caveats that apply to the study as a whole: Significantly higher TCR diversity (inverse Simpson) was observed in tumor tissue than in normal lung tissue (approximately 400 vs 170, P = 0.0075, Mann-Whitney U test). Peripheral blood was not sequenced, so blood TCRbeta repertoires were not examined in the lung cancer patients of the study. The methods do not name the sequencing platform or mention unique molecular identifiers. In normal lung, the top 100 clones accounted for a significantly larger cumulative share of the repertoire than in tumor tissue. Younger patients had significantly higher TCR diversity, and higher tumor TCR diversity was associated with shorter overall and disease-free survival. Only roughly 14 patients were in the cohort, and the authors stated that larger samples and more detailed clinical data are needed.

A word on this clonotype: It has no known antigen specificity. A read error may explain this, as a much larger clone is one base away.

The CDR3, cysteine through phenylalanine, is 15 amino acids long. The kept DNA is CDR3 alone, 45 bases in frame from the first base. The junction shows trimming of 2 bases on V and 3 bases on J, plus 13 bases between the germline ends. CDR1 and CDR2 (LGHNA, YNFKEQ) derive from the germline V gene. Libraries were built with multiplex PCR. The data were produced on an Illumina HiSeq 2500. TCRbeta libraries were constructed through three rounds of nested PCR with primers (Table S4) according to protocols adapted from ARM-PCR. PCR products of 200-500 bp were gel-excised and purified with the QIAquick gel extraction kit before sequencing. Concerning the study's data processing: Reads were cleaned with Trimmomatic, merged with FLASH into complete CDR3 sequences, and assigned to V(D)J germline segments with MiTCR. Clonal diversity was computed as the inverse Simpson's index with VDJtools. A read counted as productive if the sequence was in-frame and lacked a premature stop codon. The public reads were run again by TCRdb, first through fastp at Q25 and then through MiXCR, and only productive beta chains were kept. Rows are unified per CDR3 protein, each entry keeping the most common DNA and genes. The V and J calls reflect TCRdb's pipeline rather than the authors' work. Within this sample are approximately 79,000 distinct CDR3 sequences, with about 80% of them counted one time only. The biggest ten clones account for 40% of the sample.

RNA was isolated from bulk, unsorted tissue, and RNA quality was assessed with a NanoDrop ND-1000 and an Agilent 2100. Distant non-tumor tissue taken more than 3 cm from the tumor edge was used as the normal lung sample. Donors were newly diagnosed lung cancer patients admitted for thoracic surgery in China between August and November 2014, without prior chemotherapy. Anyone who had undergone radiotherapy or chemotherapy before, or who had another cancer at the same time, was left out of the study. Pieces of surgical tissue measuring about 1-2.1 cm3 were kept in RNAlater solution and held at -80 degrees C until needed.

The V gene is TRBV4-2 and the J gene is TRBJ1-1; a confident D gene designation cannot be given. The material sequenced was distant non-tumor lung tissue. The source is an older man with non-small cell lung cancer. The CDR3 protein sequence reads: CASSQWRQQYTEAFF. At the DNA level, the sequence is TGTGCCAGCAGCCAATGGCGTCAACAGTACACTGAAGCTTTCTTT.